These T cell receptor beta chains were read from a single sample in a study of monozygotic twins with inflammatory bowel disease. TCRdb re-analyzed the 5' RACE reads; it lists each CDR3 protein once, without DNA. This table holds around 450,000 distinct CDR3 sequences. The sequenced sample consisted of blood. The receptors here all came from a human donor with ulcerative colitis or Crohn's disease, or a healthy co-twin of an affected twin (not recorded which). The CDR3 runs from the conserved cysteine through the conserved F or W.

V,J,length,CDR3
TRBV7-9,TRBJ2-3,13,CASSPVASDTQYF
TRBV6-1,TRBJ1-5,17,CASSGERGVYSNQPQHF
TRBV5-1,TRBJ2-2,16,CASSLVPGLTTGELFF
TRBV5-1,TRBJ1-2,12,CASSNRQNGYTF
TRBV5-6,TRBJ2-7,15,CASSLLGQGSYEQYF
TRBV18,TRBJ1-3,19,CASSKAVGTPTLAGNTIYF
TRBV9,TRBJ2-3,14,CASSSVGVTDTQYF
TRBV3-1,TRBJ2-7,12,CASNYRGGEQYF
TRBV29-1,TRBJ1-4,13,CSGSWSPNEKLFF
TRBV12-3/TRBV12-4,TRBJ2-6,15,CASSFLGSGANVLTF
TRBV20-1,TRBJ2-7,14,CSSTGPGASYEQYF
TRBV4-1,TRBJ2-2,16,CASSPTGTVNTGELFF
TRBV12-3/TRBV12-4,TRBJ2-1,15,CASTQRGGFWNEQFF
TRBV7-2,TRBJ2-7,13,CASSLGPTYELYF
TRBV20-1,TRBJ1-1,12,CSASEGGTEAFF